Below are 13 T cell receptor beta chains sequenced from a single sample in a study of identical twins. TCRdb ran MiXCR on the 5' RACE reads and lists one entry per CDR3 protein. The sample has 350,000 or so distinct CDR3 sequences; 9% to 15% are singletons. The data also belong to a second study, concerning yellow fever vaccine responses in identical twins.

Material for sequencing was CD8+ T cells sorted from blood. These receptor sequences come from a woman younger than 30 in good health.

At least ten counts were recorded for this clonotype. The rearrangement links TRBV4-2 to TRBJ2-3; 14 nucleotides align to TRBD2. With 4 bases clipped from V and 4 bases from J, the junction kept 1 base outside the gene matches. The CDR3 consists of 15 residues. The germline gives CDR1 LGHNA, CDR2 YNFKEQ. This CDR3 reads CASSPTSGGADTQYF. The CDR3 region has the DNA TGTGCCAGCAGCCCGACTAGCGGGGGGGCAGATACGCAGTATTTT.

This clonotype was seen a handful of times. The chain carries TRBV13 and TRBJ1-2; TRBD1 matches at 8 bases. Per germline, CDR1 PRHDT and CDR2 FYEKMQ (reference sequence). Trimming took 1 base from V and 4 from J; bases not matched to a gene: 5. The CDR3 is made up of 15 amino acids. CDR3 sequence reads: CASSLERTGIYGYTF. The CDR3 DNA is TGTGCCAGCAGCTTAGAGAGGACAGGGATCTATGGCTACACCTTC.

At least ten counts were recorded for this clonotype. V usage is TRBV12-3 or TRBV12-4 and J usage is TRBJ2-7; 7 bases are shared with TRBD2. With V trimmed by 5 bases and J by 0 bases, 10 bases remained unmatched. The CDR3 totals 16 residues. For the CDR3, the DNA is TGTGCCAGCAGTCCCTCAGCGGGGCCGCTCTCCTACGAGCAGTACTTC. The encoded protein is CASSPSAGPLSYEQYF.

In this sample, this clonotype turned up many times. The rearrangement uses TRBV12-3 or TRBV12-4 and TRBJ1-2; D is unclear. This CDR3 has 13 residues. Trimming pared 1 base from V and 8 bases from J, leaving 11 bases between. Here the CDR3 DNA reads TGTGCCAGCAGTTTAGTAGCGGCGGAAGGCTACACCTTC. This sequence encodes CASSLVAAEGYTF.

This clonotype was seen more than once but under ten times. The chain carries TRBV3-1 and TRBJ2-1, with D perhaps matching TRBD2 (5 bases). V was trimmed by 1 base and J by 4 bases, leaving 14 bases between them. CDR3 size: 16 residues. Germline loops: CDR1 LGHDT, CDR2 YNNKEL (reference sequence). CDR3 coding DNA: TGTGCCAGCAGCCAAGCCCTAACTGGACTGTACAATGAGCAGTTCTTC. It translates to CASSQALTGLYNEQFF.

This clonotype was seen at least ten times. This CDR3 is CATSPGRTEAFF. CDR3 bases: TGTGCCACCAGCCCTGGGAGAACTGAAGCTTTCTTT. The chain is built from TRBV15 and TRBJ1-1; D not resolved. V was shortened by 5 bases and J by 5 bases, with 9 bases between the two germline ends. CDR3 length: 12 amino acids. The germline V gene has CDR1 LNHNV and CDR2 YYDKDF (reference sequence).

In this sample, this clonotype turned up many times. The chain employs TRBV29-1 and TRBJ2-1; 11 nucleotides align to TRBD2. CDR3 size: 16 residues. CDR1 and CDR2 (germline): SQVTM, ANQGSEA. Unmatched junction bases numbered 6, after V lost 5 bases and J lost 0 bases. Here the CDR3 reads CSVPGLAEVSYNEQFF. The CDR3 nucleotides are TGCAGCGTTCCGGGACTAGCGGAAGTCTCCTACAATGAGCAGTTCTTC.

This clonotype was counted at least ten times. This chain joins TRBV7-9 and TRBJ2-2; unclear D gene. The CDR3 consists of 15 residues. The V and J ends lost 0 bases and 2 bases respectively, with 7 bases between them. In germline, CDR1 is SEHNR, CDR2 FQNEAQ (reference sequence). The CDR3 loop reads CASSLAVGNTGELFF. The CDR3 bases are TGTGCCAGCAGCTTAGCGGTAGGAAACACCGGGGAGCTGTTTTTT.

This chain connects TRBV18 to TRBJ2-1; no clear D gene. CDR1 is KGHSH, CDR2 LQKENI, per germline. V was clipped by 4 bases and J by 6 bases, with 16 bases between them. The CDR3 runs to 15 residues. CDR3 sequence reads: CASSRSGVFGNEQFF. DNA of the CDR3: TGTGCCAGCTCACGATCTGGGGTCTTCGGCAATGAGCAGTTCTTC. The full variable domain, with the rest looked up from reference TRBV18 and TRBJ2-1, is NAGVMQNPRHLVRRRGQEARLRCSPMKGHSHVYWYRQLPEEGLKFMVYLQKENIIDESGMPKERFSAEFPKEGPSILRIQQVVRGDSAAYFCASSRSGVFGNEQFFGPGTRLTVL.

This clonotype was counted at least ten times. V gene TRBV5-1 combines with J gene TRBJ1-2; D might be TRBD1 (5 bases). V gave up 4 bases and J gave up 8 bases, with 18 bases separating them. CDR1 and CDR2 from the germline V gene are SGHRS and YFSETQ. This CDR3 spans 14 amino acids. CDR3 nucleotide sequence: TGCGCCAGCAGCCCCGGGGCCGCCTTCTGGGGCTACACCTTC. Its protein product is CASSPGAAFWGYTF.

A word on this clonotype: Compared with germline, one end of the junction differs, possibly owing to a read error. This chain connects TRBV7-8 to TRBJ2-5, with D perhaps matching TRBD2 (6 bases). The CDR3 loop spans 12 amino acids. CDR1 and CDR2 (germline): SGHVS, FQNEAQ. The CDR3 sequence: CASSPPGEGAKF. In DNA, the CDR3 is TGTGCCAGCAGCCCCCCGGGGGAAGGAGCGAAATTC.

The chain couples TRBV4-1 to TRBJ2-1; D is possibly TRBD2 (5 bases). Germline V CDR1 and CDR2: MGHRA, YSYEKL. CDR3 length: 16 amino acids. V lost 0 bases and J lost 1, with 10 bases in between. CDR3 loop: CASSQERSGSYNEQFF. As DNA, the CDR3 is TGCGCCAGCAGCCAAGAGAGGAGCGGTTCCTACAATGAGCAGTTCTTC.

The chain couples TRBV12-3 or TRBV12-4 to TRBJ2-1; D tentatively reads TRBD1 or TRBD2 (6 bases each). The CDR3 contains 15 residues. Trimming took off 0 bases at V and 7 bases at J, with 13 bases between the two ends. CDR3 loop: CASSLAPGAGNEQFF. The CDR3, as DNA: TGTGCCAGCAGTTTAGCGCCGGGGGCGGGGAATGAGCAGTTCTTC.